This T cell receptor beta chain was observed in a study of OX40 agonist ivuxolimab in advanced cancers. Study-wide context: A male proportion of about 84% was recorded, with mean age approximately 64 years and range roughly 20 to 85. Patients with prior anti-PD-1, anti-PD-L1 or anti-CTLA-4 therapy were eligible; approximately 37% had some.

Points from the study as a whole: In the 0.1 to 3.0 mg/kg range, CD4+ and CD8+ blood T cells had expanded clonally by week 6.

TCRdb's table, derived via immunoSEQ multiplex PCR, lists solely in-frame clones and lacks some. There are around 67,000 clones in the sample; almost 85% occur only once, and roughly 8% lies in the top ten. V trimming: 2 bases; J trimming: 6 bases; junction bases outside the gene matches: 7. In germline, CDR1 is MNHEY, CDR2 SVGAGI. This CDR3 has 15 amino acids. A word on this clone: Its specificity is unknown.

The clonotype was recovered from an adult with an advanced solid tumor such as melanoma, head and neck, liver or kidney cancer. The sample was CD4+ or CD8+ T cells sorted from blood, taken in a trial of the OX40 agonist ivuxolimab. The chain has TRBV6-5 and TRBJ2-3; TRBD2 matches at 8 bases. The CDR3 protein is CASSYEGGRLDTQYF. Written as DNA, the CDR3 is TGTGCCAGCAGTTACGAGGGCGGGAGGTTGGATACGCAGTATTTT.